The 20 T cell receptor beta chains below were found in one sample sequenced in a study of cytomegalovirus exposure and HLA in healthy donors. PCR amplification relied on 60 Vbeta primers (plus 13 Jbeta primers). Some clones are missing from TCRdb's copy, which holds only in-frame ones; the method was immunoSEQ multiplex PCR. The data hold tens of thousands of clones, with under 85% observed a single time. The source material was PBMCs. Receptors were obtained from a woman aged 40-49 years in good health and CMV-seropositive.

This chain uses TRBV4-1 with TRBJ2-2, with a weak D call TRBD2 (6 bases). This CDR3 comprises 16 residues. From germline, CDR1 is MGHRA and CDR2 YSYEKL. V lost 1 base to trimming and J lost 4 bases, with 13 bases between them. CDR3 DNA sequence: TGCGCCAGCAGCCAAGGGCGGGGCTCACTCACCGGGGAGCTGTTTTTT. Its protein is CASSQGRGSLTGELFF.

The J gene is TRBJ2-2, the V gene TRBV18; 13 bases agree with TRBD2. Germline V gives CDR1 KGHSH, CDR2 LQKENI. The junction had 4 bases not matched to a gene; V was cut back by 5 bases and J by 1 base. The length of the CDR3 is 17 residues. The CDR3 loop reads CASSGLAGVLNTGELFF. The CDR3, as DNA: TGTGCCAGCTCAGGACTAGCGGGGGTCCTGAACACCGGGGAGCTGTTTTTT. The whole variable domain, remainder taken from reference TRBV18 and TRBJ2-2, is NAGVMQNPRHLVRRRGQEARLRCSPMKGHSHVYWYRQLPEEGLKFMVYLQKENIIDESGMPKERFSAEFPKEGPSILRIQQVVRGDSAAYFCASSGLAGVLNTGELFFGEGSRLTVL.

The chain uses TRBV29-1 and TRBJ2-7, with D possibly being TRBD1 (6 bases). The CDR3 contains 11 residues. Trimming cost V 4 bases and J 4 bases, with 8 bases left between them. Germline V gene lookup returns CDR1 SQVTM and CDR2 ANQGSEA. The CDR3 here is CSVGQVYEQYF. The CDR3, as DNA: TGCAGCGTTGGACAGGTTTACGAGCAGTACTTC.

The chain has TRBV7-2 and TRBJ1-1, with D uncertain. The V gene's germline CDR1 is SGHTA and CDR2 FQGNSA. The germline V and J ends were trimmed by 5 bases and 4 bases, with 8 bases remaining between them. This CDR3 region has 12 residues. The CDR3: CASSHPGTEAFF. DNA for the CDR3: TGTGCCAGCAGCCATCCGGGCACTGAAGCTTTCTTT.

This chain uses TRBV7-9 with TRBJ1-3; D ambiguous. Germline V gene lookup returns CDR1 SEHNR and CDR2 FQNEAQ (reference sequence). The CDR3 extends over 15 amino acids. V lost 6 bases and J 1 base, leaving 13 bases between the germline ends. Here the CDR3 reads CASSSQVLSGNTIYF. CDR3 nucleotides: TGTGCCAGCAGTTCACAAGTATTATCTGGAAACACCATATATTTT.

The chain is built from TRBV2 and TRBJ1-4; no reliable D call. This CDR3 has 15 amino acids. Between the trimmed V and J ends, which lost 1 base and 8 bases, there was a span of 14 bases. Germline V gene sequence: CDR1 SNHLY, CDR2 FYNNEI. The CDR3 DNA reads TGTGCCAGCAGTGAAGGAAACGGGATATGGGAAAAACTGTTTTTT. Protein product: CASSEGNGIWEKLFF.

The genes are TRBV4-1 and TRBJ2-7, with unresolved D. V gave up 0 bases and J gave up 0 bases, with 12 bases separating them. Germline CDR1 and CDR2: MGHRA and YSYEKL. This CDR3 has 16 residues. CDR3 amino acids: CASSQDSERSSYEQYF. The CDR3 region has the DNA TGCGCCAGCAGCCAAGATTCAGAACGCAGCTCCTACGAGCAGTACTTC.

V is TRBV7-2 and J is TRBJ2-3; 7 nucleotides line up with TRBD2. The CDR3 contains 15 residues. The germline V gene has CDR1 SGHTA and CDR2 FQGNSA. J gave up 7 bases and V 3 bases, and 10 bases lay outside the gene matches. CDR3 sequence: CASSFQRGVQHTQYF. The CDR3 nucleotides are TGTGCCAGCAGCTTCCAACGGGGGGTCCAGCATACGCAGTATTTT.

The chain has TRBV9 and TRBJ1-1; 8 bases agree with TRBD1. Germline loops: CDR1 SGDLS, CDR2 YYNGEE. This CDR3 comprises 14 residues. Unmatched junction bases numbered 5, after V lost 6 bases and J lost 1 base. Written as DNA, the CDR3 is TGTGCCAGCAATTCCGGGACAGGGAACACTGAAGCTTTCTTT. This translates into CASNSGTGNTEAFF.

V is TRBV6-1 and J is TRBJ1-1; 9 positions agree with TRBD1. The length of the CDR3 is 13 residues. The germline gives CDR1 MNHNS, CDR2 SASEGT. Unmatched junction bases numbered 5, after V lost 8 bases and J lost 4 bases. The CDR3 nucleotides are TGTGCCAGCGAAAGACAGGGGGGCACTGAAGCTTTCTTT. It translates to CASERQGGTEAFF.

The V gene is TRBV7-9, the J gene TRBJ2-5; D uncertain. The germline V and J ends were trimmed by 1 base and 5 bases, with 11 bases remaining between them. The CDR3 has 14 residues. The germline V gene encodes CDR1 SEHNR and CDR2 FQNEAQ (reference sequence). DNA of the CDR3: TGTGCCAGCAGCTTAGAAAGCATGGAGGAGACCCAGTACTTC. Translating gives CASSLESMEETQYF.

CDR3 nucleotides: TGTGCCAGCAGTATCCAGAGGGGGGGGCCTGGGGAGACCCAGTACTTC. Residues: CASSIQRGGPGETQYF. V and J are TRBV11-2 and TRBJ2-5; a possible D gene is TRBD2 (7 bases). This CDR3 has 16 residues. The ends were cut back, 6 bases at V and 5 bases at J, with 22 bases in the middle. CDR1 SGHAT and CDR2 FQNNGV come from the germline V gene.

The V and J genes are TRBV19 and TRBJ1-5; 9 bases are shared with TRBD1. J lost 2 bases, V lost 7 bases, and 6 bases had no gene match. This CDR3 is built from 15 residues. Germline V gives CDR1 LNHDA, CDR2 SQIVND (reference sequence). CDR3 coding DNA: TGTGCCAGTAATTCACAGGGGGCGGGCAATCAGCCCCAGCATTTT. This gives the protein CASNSQGAGNQPQHF.

The genes are TRBV30 and TRBJ2-5, with D tentatively TRBD1 (6 bases). Germline V gives CDR1 GTSNPN, CDR2 SVGIG (reference sequence). V shed 3 bases and J shed 3 bases, with 14 bases lying between them. The CDR3 runs to 14 residues. CDR3 amino acids: CAWRWVGGEETQYF. The CDR3, as DNA: TGTGCCTGGAGATGGGTAGGGGGAGAAGAGACCCAGTACTTC.

V and J are TRBV5-6 and TRBJ2-3; D remains unclear. There are 13 residues in the CDR3. Germline CDR1 reads SGHDT; CDR2 reads YYEEEE. V shed 4 bases and J shed 2 bases, with 8 bases lying between them. CDR3 residues: CASSPTHTDTQYF. The CDR3 region has the DNA TGTGCCAGCAGCCCAACTCACACAGATACGCAGTATTTT.

The chain couples TRBV7-8 to TRBJ2-2; 14 bases are a match to TRBD2. The CDR3 loop spans 18 amino acids. The germline V gene has CDR1 SGHVS and CDR2 FQNEAQ. Losses at the gene ends were 6 bases for V and 5 bases for J; bases not matched to a gene: 11. As DNA, the CDR3 is TGTGCCAGCAGTTCTGAGACTAGCGGGGGGGCGGAAACCGGGGAGCTGTTTTTT. Protein product: CASSSETSGGAETGELFF.

The J gene is TRBJ2-7, the V gene TRBV9; TRBD1 is a possible D gene (6 bases). The germline gives CDR1 SGDLS, CDR2 YYNGEE. The CDR3 runs to 13 residues. Trimming removed 3 bases from V and 3 bases from J, with 10 bases in between. This CDR3 is CASSGGPLYEQYF. The CDR3 region has the DNA TGTGCCAGCAGCGGGGGGCCCCTCTACGAGCAGTACTTC.

V and J are TRBV2 and TRBJ1-2; the D gene is possibly TRBD1 (6 bases). Trimming shortened V by 10 bases and J by 0 bases, and 21 bases separated the two germline ends. CDR3 length: 16 residues. CDR1 is SNHLY, CDR2 FYNNEI, per germline. The CDR3 DNA follows: TGTGCCACCTCACTAGGAGCCTCAGGGGCTAACTATGGCTACACCTTC. It encodes CATSLGASGANYGYTF.

The rearrangement joins TRBV5-4 to TRBJ1-1; D uncertain. Trimming stripped 2 bases from V and 4 bases from J, with 12 bases between. This CDR3 is 14 amino acids long. The germline gives CDR1 SGHNT, CDR2 YYREEE (reference sequence). CDR3 region: CASSLPARSTEAFF. In DNA, the CDR3 is TGTGCCAGCAGCTTACCAGCCCGGAGCACTGAAGCTTTCTTT.

This clone was observed a handful of times. The genes are TRBV4-1 and TRBJ2-1, with 10 bases identical to TRBD2. Germline lookup yields CDR1 MGHRA and CDR2 YSYEKL. The CDR3 is 15 residues long. V trimming: 4 bases; J trimming: 5 bases; junction bases outside the gene matches: 5. The CDR3 here is CASSPYSGGNNEQFF. The CDR3 DNA sequence: TGCGCCAGCAGCCCTTATAGCGGGGGGAACAATGAGCAGTTCTTC.